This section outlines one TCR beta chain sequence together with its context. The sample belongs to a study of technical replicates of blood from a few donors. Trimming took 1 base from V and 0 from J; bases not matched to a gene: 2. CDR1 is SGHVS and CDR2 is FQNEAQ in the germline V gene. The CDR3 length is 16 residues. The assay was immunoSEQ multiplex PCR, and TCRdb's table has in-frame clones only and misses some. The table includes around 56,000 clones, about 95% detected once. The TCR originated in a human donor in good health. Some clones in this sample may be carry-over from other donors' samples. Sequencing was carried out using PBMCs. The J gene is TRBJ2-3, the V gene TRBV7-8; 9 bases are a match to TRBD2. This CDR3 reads CASSLVAGGSTDTQYF. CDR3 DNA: TGTGCCAGCAGCTTAGTTGCGGGAGGGAGCACAGATACGCAGTATTTT. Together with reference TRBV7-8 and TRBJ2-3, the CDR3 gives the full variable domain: GAGVSQSPRYKVAKRGQDVALRCDPISGHVSLFWYQQALGQGPEFLTYFQNEAQLDKSGLPSDRFFAERPEGSVSTLKIQRTQQEDSAVYLCASSLVAGGSTDTQYFGPGTRLTVL.